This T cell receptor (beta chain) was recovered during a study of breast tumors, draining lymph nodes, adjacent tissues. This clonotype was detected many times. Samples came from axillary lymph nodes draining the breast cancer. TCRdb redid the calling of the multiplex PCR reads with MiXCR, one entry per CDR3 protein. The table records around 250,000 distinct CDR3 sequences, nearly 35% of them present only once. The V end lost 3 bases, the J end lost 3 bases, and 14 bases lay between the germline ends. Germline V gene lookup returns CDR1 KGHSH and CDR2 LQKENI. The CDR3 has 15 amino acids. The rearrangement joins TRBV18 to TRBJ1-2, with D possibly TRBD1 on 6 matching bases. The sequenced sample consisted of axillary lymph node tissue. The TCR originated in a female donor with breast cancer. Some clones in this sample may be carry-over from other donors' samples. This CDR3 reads CASSPSDSKYYGYTF. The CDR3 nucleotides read TGTGCCAGCTCACCCTCGGACAGCAAATACTATGGCTACACCTTC.